Shown below are 10 T cell receptor beta chains from a single sample sequenced in a study of human T cells and chemical hapten exposure. As the library was built, unique molecular identifiers were attached to individual cDNA molecules. Using its own MiXCR run on the reads, TCRdb lists one record per CDR3 protein. The sample includes about 120,000 distinct CDR3 sequences, over 7% of them seen just once. Sequencing started from total RNA isolated from unfractionated whole blood. Material: whole blood. Every receptor here comes from a human donor in good health. Some clones in this sample may be carry-over from other donors' samples.

This chain connects TRBV6-2 or TRBV6-3 to TRBJ2-5; D unclear. Germline V lookup: CDR1 MNHEY, CDR2 SVGEGT. The V gene lost 0 bases and the J gene lost 4 bases, with 3 bases spanning the gap. The CDR3 totals 12 residues. The CDR3 sequence: CASSYSVETQYF. CDR3 nucleotide sequence: TGTGCCAGCAGTTACTCAGTAGAGACCCAGTACTTC.

The chain couples TRBV7-9 to TRBJ2-7; 12 positions match TRBD2. J was trimmed by 5 bases and V by 4 bases; bases with no gene match: 3. The CDR3 has 14 amino acids. The V gene's germline CDR1 is SEHNR and CDR2 FQNEAQ (reference sequence). The CDR3 loop is CASSSSGREDEQYF. DNA for the CDR3: TGTGCCAGCAGCTCTAGCGGGAGGGAGGACGAGCAGTACTTC.

This clonotype came up a few times. The chain joins TRBV27 to TRBJ2-2; 9 positions match TRBD1. CDR1 is MNHEY and CDR2 is SMNVEV in the germline V gene (reference sequence). The CDR3 consists of 12 residues. The ends lost 6 bases at V and 11 bases at J; junction bases unmatched: 4. In DNA, the CDR3 is TGTGCCAGCAGCAAGACAGGGGGAGAGCTGTTTTTT. It yields the protein CASSKTGGELFF.

The sample holds a few counts of this clonotype. This chain joins TRBV29-1 and TRBJ2-1; D remains ambiguous. Per germline, CDR1 SQVTM and CDR2 ANQGSEA. This CDR3 has 14 amino acids. Trimming took 1 base from V and 4 from J, leaving 11 bases between them. The CDR3: CSVEAMSKYNEQFF. CDR3 bases: TGCAGCGTTGAAGCAATGTCCAAGTACAATGAGCAGTTCTTC.

The J gene is TRBJ2-7, the V gene TRBV3-1; D not resolved. Per germline, CDR1 LGHDT and CDR2 YNNKEL (reference sequence). The CDR3 is 12 amino acids. The V and J ends lost 4 bases and 7 bases respectively, with 11 bases between them. In DNA, the CDR3 is TGTGCCAGCAGCCCCCACCCCTCGGAGCAGTACTTC. Amino acids: CASSPHPSEQYF.

The chain links TRBV10-3 to TRBJ2-1; tentative D call: TRBD1 (5 bases). V lost 3 bases, J lost 9 bases, and 9 bases lay in between. This CDR3 has 12 amino acids. CDR1 and CDR2 from the germline V gene are ENHRY and SYGVKD. The CDR3, as DNA: TGTGCCATCAGTGAAGCAGGGCTTGAGCAGTTCTTC. Translation gives CAISEAGLEQFF.

This clonotype was observed at least ten times. V gene TRBV20-1 combines with J gene TRBJ2-7; 7 bases fit TRBD2. V trimming: 5 bases; J trimming: 0 bases; junction bases outside the gene matches: 13. The CDR3 runs 16 residues. Germline lookup yields CDR1 DFQATT and CDR2 SNEGSKA (reference sequence). CDR3 sequence: CSAQRSLADFSYEQYF. The CDR3 region has the DNA TGCAGTGCTCAGAGAAGCCTAGCGGACTTCTCCTACGAGCAGTACTTC.

The gene calls are TRBV6-5 and TRBJ1-2; 7 bases are a match to TRBD1. Germline assignment: CDR1 MNHEY and CDR2 SVGAGI. This CDR3 comprises 15 residues. J gave up 3 bases and V 2 bases, and 6 bases lay outside the gene matches. CDR3 region: CASSYSGTADYGYTF. CDR3 sequence (DNA): TGTGCCAGCAGTTACAGCGGGACAGCTGACTATGGCTACACCTTC.

This chain links TRBV16 with TRBJ2-7, with TRBD2 matching over 9 bases. The length of the CDR3 is 16 residues. With V trimmed by 3 bases and J by 3 bases, 9 bases remained unmatched. Germline V gene lookup returns CDR1 KGHSY and CDR2 FQNENV. CDR3 amino acids: CASSHTGTSTYYEQYF. In DNA, the CDR3 is TGTGCCAGCAGCCATACCGGGACTAGCACCTACTACGAGCAGTACTTC.

As regards this clonotype: It may be a read error: a sequence one base away is much more abundant. The CDR3 is CVSNGGGMWQPQHF. CDR3 DNA sequence: TGTGTCAGCAATGGCGGAGGAATGTGGCAGCCCCAGCATTTT. The rearrangement links TRBV28 to TRBJ1-5; no definite D call. Germline V gene lookup returns CDR1 MDHEN and CDR2 SYDVKM. This CDR3 is 14 amino acids long.